The 23 T cell receptor beta chains below were found in one sample sequenced in a study of OX40 agonist ivuxolimab in advanced cancers. Libraries were prepared by immunoSEQ multiplex PCR; TCRdb keeps only in-frame clonotypes and omits some of them. The profile shows roughly 35,000 clones, 86% of them singletons. The sample here was CD4+ or CD8+ T cells sorted from blood, taken in a trial of the OX40 agonist ivuxolimab. These receptors all come from an adult with an advanced solid tumor such as melanoma, head and neck, liver or kidney cancer.

The gene calls are TRBV6-5 and TRBJ2-7, with 7 bases aligning to TRBD2. The J segment lost 3 bases and the V segment lost 2 bases, leaving 1 base of the junction unmatched. CDR1 and CDR2 (germline): MNHEY, SVGAGI. The CDR3 consists of 13 residues. In DNA, the CDR3 is TGTGCCAGCAGTTACGAGCGGGGCTACGAGCAGTACTTC. Its translation: CASSYERGYEQYF.

V is TRBV2 and J is TRBJ1-5; D is possibly TRBD1 (5 bases). Looked up from germline, CDR1 is SNHLY and CDR2 is FYNNEI. This CDR3 spans 14 amino acids. Trimming stripped 1 base from V and 10 bases from J, with 14 bases between. CDR3 in DNA: TGTGCCAGCAGTGAAGTACAGGTACGCCCTCCCCAGCATTTT. It specifies CASSEVQVRPPQHF.

The V call is TRBV7-8, the J call TRBJ2-7; D not resolved. Trimming removed 2 bases at V and 4 bases at J, with 9 bases between. The CDR3 consists of 13 residues. Germline V gives CDR1 SGHVS, CDR2 FQNEAQ. The CDR3 DNA reads TGTGCCAGCAGCTTAAAAAACTATTACGAGCAGTACTTC. Its protein product is CASSLKNYYEQYF.

The chain combines TRBV4-1 with TRBJ1-3, with D uncertain. V lost 1 base and J lost 1, with 17 bases in between. This CDR3 has 18 residues. Germline CDR1 and CDR2: MGHRA and YSYEKL. The chain's CDR3 is CASSQASQKGVSGNTIYF. DNA for the CDR3: TGCGCCAGCAGCCAAGCGAGTCAGAAGGGTGTTTCTGGAAACACCATATATTTT.

This chain uses TRBV6-5 with TRBJ1-5; D not resolved. In germline, CDR1 is MNHEY, CDR2 SVGAGI. Trimming left V 5 bases short and J 0 bases short, with 8 bases between. This CDR3 has 14 amino acids. Here the CDR3 reads CASSKTVSNQPQHF. The CDR3 region has the DNA TGTGCCAGCAGTAAAACAGTTAGCAATCAGCCCCAGCATTTT.

This clone has just one count. This sequence joins TRBV9 and TRBJ2-5; D possibly corresponds to TRBD2 (7 bases). Trimming stripped 0 bases from V and 7 bases from J, with 13 bases between. Germline V lookup: CDR1 SGDLS, CDR2 YYNGEE. CDR3 length equals 14 residues. CDR3 nucleotides: TGTGCCAGCAGCGTAGAATGGGAGGGGGGGACCCAGTACTTC. Encoded protein: CASSVEWEGGTQYF.

The chain employs TRBV7-2 and TRBJ1-2; D gene unclear. The CDR3 contains 12 residues. Germline CDR1 and CDR2: SGHTA and FQGNSA. Trimming took 5 bases from V and 7 from J, leaving 11 bases between them. The CDR3: CASSLNLGGYTF. The CDR3 bases are TGTGCCAGCAGCCTTAATTTGGGTGGCTACACCTTC. Full variable domain (outside the CDR3, taken from reference TRBV7-2 and TRBJ1-2): GAGVSQSPSNKVTEKGKDVELRCDPISGHTALYWYRQSLGQGLEFLIYFQGNSAPDKSGLPSDRFSAERTGGSVSTLTIQRTQQEDSAVYLCASSLNLGGYTFGSGTRLTVV.

Only one count was recorded for this clone. The chain has TRBV7-2 and TRBJ2-1; TRBD2 matches at 7 bases. V lost 5 bases, J lost 8 bases, and 9 bases stayed unmatched. Germline-derived CDR1 and CDR2 are SGHTA and FQGNSA. The CDR3 consists of 14 residues. The CDR3 DNA is TGTGCCAGCAGCACGCGGGAGTGGGCCCATGAGCAGTTCTTC. As protein: CASSTREWAHEQFF.

The rearrangement uses TRBV10-1 and TRBJ1-1; D unclear. The CDR3 has 13 amino acids. Germline V gene lookup returns CDR1 WNHNN and CDR2 SYGVQD (reference sequence). V was cut by 6 bases and J by 1 base, with 9 bases left in between. The CDR3 bases are TGCGCCAGCAGCGAGCAAGGGAACACTGAAGCTTTCTTT. It specifies CASSEQGNTEAFF.

The chain has TRBV5-6 and TRBJ2-7; no clear D gene. This CDR3 has 12 residues. V lost 3 bases and J lost 3, with 7 bases in between. The germline V gene has CDR1 SGHDT and CDR2 YYEEEE. The CDR3, as DNA: TGTGCCAGCAGCTCTACAAACTACGAGCAGTACTTC. Its protein product is CASSSTNYEQYF.

The chain is built from TRBV7-2 and TRBJ2-2; D not certain. The CDR3 is 14 residues long. The germline CDR1 and CDR2 sequences are SGHTA and FQGNSA. Trimming removed 1 base at V and 5 bases at J, with 8 bases between. In nucleotides, the CDR3 is TGTGCCAGCAGCTTAGAGGTGGCGACCGGGGAGCTGTTTTTT. Encoded protein: CASSLEVATGELFF. Variable domain in full (rest from reference TRBV7-2 and TRBJ2-2): GAGVSQSPSNKVTEKGKDVELRCDPISGHTALYWYRQSLGQGLEFLIYFQGNSAPDKSGLPSDRFSAERTGGSVSTLTIQRTQQEDSAVYLCASSLEVATGELFFGEGSRLTVL.

About this clone itself: A junction boundary mismatches the germline segment, possibly from a read error. The CDR3, as DNA: TGTGCTAGCAGCCAGGGGGCGGGGGACACAGATACGCAGTATTTT. Its translation: CASSQGAGDTDTQYF. This chain connects TRBV7-7 to TRBJ2-3; D is possibly TRBD1 (8 bases). The CDR3 sequence is 15 residues long. The germline CDR1 and CDR2 sequences are SSHAT and FNYEAQ (reference sequence).

The chain combines TRBV7-2 with TRBJ2-3; perhaps D is TRBD1 or TRBD2 (6 bases each). CDR3 length: 15 residues. In germline, CDR1 is SGHTA, CDR2 FQGNSA. The V and J ends lost 0 bases and 4 bases respectively, with 11 bases between them. CDR3 protein: CASSLASGAADTQYF. DNA for the CDR3: TGTGCCAGCAGCTTAGCGTCGGGGGCAGCAGATACGCAGTATTTT. The full variable domain, rest sourced from reference TRBV7-2 and TRBJ2-3, is GAGVSQSPSNKVTEKGKDVELRCDPISGHTALYWYRQSLGQGLEFLIYFQGNSAPDKSGLPSDRFSAERTGGSVSTLTIQRTQQEDSAVYLCASSLASGAADTQYFGPGTRLTVL.

The genes are TRBV5-1 and TRBJ1-4; D remains unclear. Deletions cut 0 bases from V and 8 bases from J, with 11 bases between. The CDR3 runs 14 residues. The germline V gene has CDR1 SGHRS and CDR2 YFSETQ. In DNA, the CDR3 is TGCGCCAGCAGCTTGGACGGGGTAGGAGAAAAACTGTTTTTT. It codes for CASSLDGVGEKLFF.

This clone has a handful of counts. The V gene is TRBV6-5, the J gene TRBJ2-5, with D tentatively TRBD1 (5 bases). Trimming shortened V by 7 bases and J by 4 bases, and 10 bases separated the two germline ends. The CDR3 loop spans 12 amino acids. CDR1 MNHEY and CDR2 SVGAGI come from the germline V gene. Here the CDR3 reads CASTREGETQYF. As DNA, the CDR3 is TGTGCCAGCACCAGGGAAGGAGAGACCCAGTACTTC.

The genes are TRBV18 and TRBJ2-2, with 7 bases that match TRBD1. Germline V CDR1 and CDR2: KGHSH, LQKENI. V lost 1 base and J lost 5; bases outside the gene matches: 4. CDR3 length equals 15 residues. CDR3 sequence reads: CASSPRQQGTGELFF. The CDR3, as DNA: TGTGCCAGCTCACCACGACAACAGGGGACCGGGGAGCTGTTTTTT. Complete variable domain (other parts from reference TRBV18 and TRBJ2-2): NAGVMQNPRHLVRRRGQEARLRCSPMKGHSHVYWYRQLPEEGLKFMVYLQKENIIDESGMPKERFSAEFPKEGPSILRIQQVVRGDSAAYFCASSPRQQGTGELFFGEGSRLTVL.

The chain employs TRBV7-2 and TRBJ2-5, with 11 bases fitting TRBD1. V dropped 1 base and J dropped 6; count of bases not matched to a gene: 4. The CDR3 length is 15 residues. The germline V gene has CDR1 SGHTA and CDR2 FQGNSA. The CDR3 is CASSLGRDRGKTQYF. CDR3 bases: TGTGCCAGCAGCTTAGGGAGGGACAGGGGGAAGACCCAGTACTTC.

This chain joins TRBV7-2 and TRBJ2-7; 9 nucleotides line up with TRBD2. The CDR3 has 15 amino acids. CDR1 is SGHTA, CDR2 FQGNSA, per germline. The junction had 9 bases not matched to a gene; V was cut back by 2 bases and J by 7 bases. The CDR3 region is CASSLPGLAFREQYF. CDR3 DNA: TGTGCCAGCAGCTTACCGGGACTAGCTTTTCGTGAGCAGTACTTC.

This clone has a single count. The chain couples TRBV7-9 to TRBJ1-1; no definite D call. Germline V CDR1 and CDR2: SEHNR, FQNEAQ (reference sequence). CDR3 length equals 16 residues. V lost 2 bases to trimming and J lost 2 bases, with 15 bases between them. CDR3 in amino acids: CASSLRAARLNTEAFF. In nucleotides, the CDR3 is TGTGCCAGCAGCTTAAGAGCAGCACGCTTAAACACTGAAGCTTTCTTT.

This clone appeared a few times. The CDR3 region has the DNA TGTGCCAGCAGTTCGACAGTAAGCTATGGCTACACCTTC. Its translation: CASSSTVSYGYTF. This sequence joins TRBV6-5 and TRBJ1-2, with D perhaps TRBD1 (5 bases). V was shortened by 4 bases and J by 4 bases, with 10 bases between the two germline ends. CDR1 MNHEY and CDR2 SVGAGI come from the germline V gene. The CDR3 runs 13 residues.

The V and J genes are TRBV5-1 and TRBJ1-6, with 7 bases fitting TRBD1. V was pared by 3 bases and J by 7 bases, with 7 bases of the junction left unmatched. CDR3 size: 15 residues. Per the germline V gene, CDR1 is SGHRS and CDR2 is YFSETQ. CDR3 DNA sequence: TGCGCCAGCAGCTCAGGACAGGCCGCCAATTCACCCCTCCACTTT. This codes for CASSSGQAANSPLHF.

The DNA for the CDR3 is TGTGCCAGCAGTGAAGCGATAGGCCTCGGAAAACTGTTTTTT. Translation gives CASSEAIGLGKLFF. The chain links TRBV2 to TRBJ1-4; no clear D. Per the germline V gene, CDR1 is SNHLY and CDR2 is FYNNEI. Trimming stripped 0 bases from V and 10 bases from J, with 12 bases between. The CDR3 spans 14 residues.

A single count supports this clone. The chain employs TRBV11-3 and TRBJ2-5, with a tentative D call TRBD2 (6 bases). Trimming stripped 5 bases from V and 4 bases from J, with 14 bases between. The germline V gene encodes CDR1 SGHNT and CDR2 YENEEA. This CDR3 contains 14 residues. The CDR3, as DNA: TGTGCCAGCAGCGGGGTTGGGAGGTCAGAGACCCAGTACTTC. It encodes CASSGVGRSETQYF. The variable domain in full, completed from reference TRBV11-3 and TRBJ2-5, reads EAGVVQSPRYKIIEKKQPVAFWCNPISGHNTLYWYLQNLGQGPELLIRYENEEAVDDSQLPKDRFSAERLKGVDSTLKIQPAELGDSAVYLCASSGVGRSETQYFGPGTRLLVL.